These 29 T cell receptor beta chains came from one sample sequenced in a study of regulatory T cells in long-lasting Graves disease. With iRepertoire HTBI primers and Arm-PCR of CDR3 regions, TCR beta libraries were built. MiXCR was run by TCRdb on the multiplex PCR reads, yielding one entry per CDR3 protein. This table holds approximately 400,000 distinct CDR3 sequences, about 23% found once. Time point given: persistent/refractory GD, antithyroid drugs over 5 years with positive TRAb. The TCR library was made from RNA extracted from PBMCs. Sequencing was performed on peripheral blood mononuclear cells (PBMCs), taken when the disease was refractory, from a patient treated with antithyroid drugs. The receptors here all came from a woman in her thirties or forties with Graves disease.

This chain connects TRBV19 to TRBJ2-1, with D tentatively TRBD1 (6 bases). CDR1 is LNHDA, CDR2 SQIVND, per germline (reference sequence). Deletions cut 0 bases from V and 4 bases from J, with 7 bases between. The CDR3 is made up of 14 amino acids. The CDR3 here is CASSIDRGYNEQFF. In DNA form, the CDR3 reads TGTGCCAGTAGTATAGACAGGGGATACAATGAGCAGTTCTTC.

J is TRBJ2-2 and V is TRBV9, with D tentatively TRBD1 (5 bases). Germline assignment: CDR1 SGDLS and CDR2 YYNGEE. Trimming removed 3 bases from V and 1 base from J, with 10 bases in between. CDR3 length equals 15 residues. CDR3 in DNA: TGTGCCAGCAGCGACGACAGCGAGAACACCGGGGAGCTGTTTTTT. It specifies CASSDDSENTGELFF.

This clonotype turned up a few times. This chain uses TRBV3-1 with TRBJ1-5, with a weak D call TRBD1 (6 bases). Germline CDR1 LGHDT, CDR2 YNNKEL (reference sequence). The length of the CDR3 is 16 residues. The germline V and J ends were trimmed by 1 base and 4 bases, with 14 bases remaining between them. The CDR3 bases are TGTGCCAGCAGCCAAGGGATTGGGGGGCCGAATCAGCCCCAGCATTTT. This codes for CASSQGIGGPNQPQHF. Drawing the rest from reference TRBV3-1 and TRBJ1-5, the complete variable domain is DTAVSQTPKYLVTQMGNDKSIKCEQNLGHDTMYWYKQDSKKFLKIMFSYNNKELIINETVPNRFSPKSPDKAHLNLHINSLELGDSAVYFCASSQGIGGPNQPQHFGDGTRLSIL.

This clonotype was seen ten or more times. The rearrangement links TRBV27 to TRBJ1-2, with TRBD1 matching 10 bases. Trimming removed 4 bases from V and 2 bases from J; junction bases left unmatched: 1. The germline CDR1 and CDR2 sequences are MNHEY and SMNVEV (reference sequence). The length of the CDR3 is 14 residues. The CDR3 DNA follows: TGTGCCAGCAGTTCGGGACAGGGGAACTATGGCTACACCTTC. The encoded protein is CASSSGQGNYGYTF.

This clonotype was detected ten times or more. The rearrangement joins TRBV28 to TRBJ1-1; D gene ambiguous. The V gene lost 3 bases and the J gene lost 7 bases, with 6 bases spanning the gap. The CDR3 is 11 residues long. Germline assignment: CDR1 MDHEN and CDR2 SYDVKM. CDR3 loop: CASSFMVEAFF. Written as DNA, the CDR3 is TGTGCCAGCAGTTTTATGGTTGAAGCTTTCTTT.

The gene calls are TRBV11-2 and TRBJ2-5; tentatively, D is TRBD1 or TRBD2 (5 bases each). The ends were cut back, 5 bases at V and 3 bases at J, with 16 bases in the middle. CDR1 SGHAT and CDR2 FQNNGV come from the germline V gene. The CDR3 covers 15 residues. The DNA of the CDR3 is TGTGCCAGCAGCCTCTCCTCCGGGACCGAAGAGACCCAGTACTTC. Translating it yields CASSLSSGTEETQYF.

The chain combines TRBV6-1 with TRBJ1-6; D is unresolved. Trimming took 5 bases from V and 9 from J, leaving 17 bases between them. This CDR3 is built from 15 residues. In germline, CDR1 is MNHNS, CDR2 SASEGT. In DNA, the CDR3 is TGTGCCAGCAGTCCCTTAGGCCCCGGTGGTTCACCCCTCCACTTT. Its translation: CASSPLGPGGSPLHF.

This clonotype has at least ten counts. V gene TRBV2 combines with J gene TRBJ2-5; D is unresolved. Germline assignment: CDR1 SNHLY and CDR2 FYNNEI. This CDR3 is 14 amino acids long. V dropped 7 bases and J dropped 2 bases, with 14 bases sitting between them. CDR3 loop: CASTQSLPQETQYF. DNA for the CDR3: TGTGCCAGCACCCAGAGCCTACCTCAAGAGACCCAGTACTTC.

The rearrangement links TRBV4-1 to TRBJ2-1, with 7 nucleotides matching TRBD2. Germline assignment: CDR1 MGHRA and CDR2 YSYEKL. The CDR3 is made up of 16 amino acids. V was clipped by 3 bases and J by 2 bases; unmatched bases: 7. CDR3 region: CASSQGGLTTYNEQFF. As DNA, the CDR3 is TGCGCCAGCAGCCAGGGAGGGTTGACAACCTACAATGAGCAGTTCTTC.

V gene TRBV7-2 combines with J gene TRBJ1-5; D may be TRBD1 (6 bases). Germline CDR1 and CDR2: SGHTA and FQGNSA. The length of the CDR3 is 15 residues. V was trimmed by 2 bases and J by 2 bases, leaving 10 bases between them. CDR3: CASSLTGFGNQPQHF. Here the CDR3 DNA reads TGTGCCAGCAGCTTAACAGGGTTTGGCAATCAGCCCCAGCATTTT.

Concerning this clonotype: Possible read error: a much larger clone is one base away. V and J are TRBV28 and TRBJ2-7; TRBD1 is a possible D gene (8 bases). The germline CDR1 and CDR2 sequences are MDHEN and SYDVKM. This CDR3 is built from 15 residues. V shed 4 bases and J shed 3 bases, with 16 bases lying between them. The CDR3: CASSSTGGGFYEQYF. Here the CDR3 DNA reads TGTGCCAGCAGTTCAACAGGGGGGGGGTTCTACGAGCAGTACTTC.

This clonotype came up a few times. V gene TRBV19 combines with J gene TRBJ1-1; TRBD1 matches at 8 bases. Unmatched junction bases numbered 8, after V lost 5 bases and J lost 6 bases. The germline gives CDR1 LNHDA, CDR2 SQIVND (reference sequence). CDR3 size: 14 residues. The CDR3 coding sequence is TGTGCCAGTAGTCCCCGGACAGGGTCTGCTGAAGCTTTCTTT. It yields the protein CASSPRTGSAEAFF.

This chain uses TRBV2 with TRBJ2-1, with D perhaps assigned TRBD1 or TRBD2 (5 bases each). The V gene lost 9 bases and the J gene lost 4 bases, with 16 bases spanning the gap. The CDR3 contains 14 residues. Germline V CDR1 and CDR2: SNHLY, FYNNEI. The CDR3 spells CASQWGSQYNEQFF. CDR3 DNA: TGTGCCAGTCAGTGGGGGAGTCAGTACAATGAGCAGTTCTTC.

The CDR3 loop reads CGGGGVNTGELFF. CDR3 bases: TGCGGGGGGGGCGGGGTGAACACCGGGGAGCTGTTTTTT. This chain links TRBV20-1 with TRBJ2-2; tentatively, D is TRBD2 (7 bases). The V gene's germline CDR1 is DFQATT and CDR2 SNEGSKA (reference sequence). CDR3 length: 13 residues.

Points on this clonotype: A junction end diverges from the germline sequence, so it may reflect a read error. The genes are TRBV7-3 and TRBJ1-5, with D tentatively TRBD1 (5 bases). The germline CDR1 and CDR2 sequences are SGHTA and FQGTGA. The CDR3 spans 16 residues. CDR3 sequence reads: CASSLFGGKSSQPQHF. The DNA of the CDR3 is TGTGCCAGCAGCTTATTCGGGGGGAAGAGCAGTCAGCCCCAGCATTTT.

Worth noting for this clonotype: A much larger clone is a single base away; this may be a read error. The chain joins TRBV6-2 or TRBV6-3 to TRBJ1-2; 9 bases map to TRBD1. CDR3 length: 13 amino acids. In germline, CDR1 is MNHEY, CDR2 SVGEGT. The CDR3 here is CAGSYEQGAGYTF. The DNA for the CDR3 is TGTGCCGGCAGTTATGAACAGGGGGCGGGCTACACCTTC.

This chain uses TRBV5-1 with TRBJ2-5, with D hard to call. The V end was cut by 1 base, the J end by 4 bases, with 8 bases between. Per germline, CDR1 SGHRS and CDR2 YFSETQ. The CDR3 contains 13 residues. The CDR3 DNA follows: TGCGCCAGCAGCTTGCAGGACCGAGAGACCCAGTACTTC. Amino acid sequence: CASSLQDRETQYF.

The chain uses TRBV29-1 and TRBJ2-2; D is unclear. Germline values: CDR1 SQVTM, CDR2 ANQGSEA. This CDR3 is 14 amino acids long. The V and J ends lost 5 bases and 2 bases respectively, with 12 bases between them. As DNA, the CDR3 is TGCAGCGTTCACCCCCCCGGAAACACCGGGGAGCTGTTTTTT. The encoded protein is CSVHPPGNTGELFF.

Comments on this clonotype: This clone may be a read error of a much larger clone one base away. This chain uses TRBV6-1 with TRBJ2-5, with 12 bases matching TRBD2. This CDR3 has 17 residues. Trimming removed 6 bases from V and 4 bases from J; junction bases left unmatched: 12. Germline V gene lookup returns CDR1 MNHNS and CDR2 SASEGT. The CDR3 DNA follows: TGTGCCAGCAGCAAAACCGAGACTAGCGGGAGTGGAGAGACCCAGTACTTC. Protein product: CASSKTETSGSGETQYF.

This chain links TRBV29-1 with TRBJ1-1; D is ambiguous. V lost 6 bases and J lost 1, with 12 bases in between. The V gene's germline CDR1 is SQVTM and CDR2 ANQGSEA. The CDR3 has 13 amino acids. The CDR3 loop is CSVLWTENTEAFF. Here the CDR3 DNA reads TGCAGCGTCCTCTGGACGGAGAACACTGAAGCTTTCTTT.

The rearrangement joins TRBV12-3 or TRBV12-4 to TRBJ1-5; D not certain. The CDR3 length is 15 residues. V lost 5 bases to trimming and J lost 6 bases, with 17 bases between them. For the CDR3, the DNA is TGTGCCAGCAGTCCCCCCGGGGTAGAGAGTCAGCCCCAGCATTTT. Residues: CASSPPGVESQPQHF.

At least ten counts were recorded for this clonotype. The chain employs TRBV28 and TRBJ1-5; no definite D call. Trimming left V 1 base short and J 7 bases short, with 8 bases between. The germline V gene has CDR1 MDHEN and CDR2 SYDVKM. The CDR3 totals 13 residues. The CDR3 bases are TGTGCCAGCAGTTTATTAGGCAGCCAGCCCCAGCATTTT. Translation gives CASSLLGSQPQHF. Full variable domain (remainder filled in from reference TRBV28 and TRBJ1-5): DVKVTQSSRYLVKRTGEKVFLECVQDMDHENMFWYRQDPGLGLRLIYFSYDVKMKEKGDIPEGYSVSREKKERFSLILESASTNQTSMYLCASSLLGSQPQHFGDGTRLSIL.

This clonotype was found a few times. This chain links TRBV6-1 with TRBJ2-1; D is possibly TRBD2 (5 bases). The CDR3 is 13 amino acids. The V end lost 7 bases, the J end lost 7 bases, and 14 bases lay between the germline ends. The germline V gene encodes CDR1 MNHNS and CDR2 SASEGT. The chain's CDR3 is CASNLSEGNEQFF. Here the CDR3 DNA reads TGTGCCAGCAACCTTAGCGAGGGTAATGAGCAGTTCTTC.

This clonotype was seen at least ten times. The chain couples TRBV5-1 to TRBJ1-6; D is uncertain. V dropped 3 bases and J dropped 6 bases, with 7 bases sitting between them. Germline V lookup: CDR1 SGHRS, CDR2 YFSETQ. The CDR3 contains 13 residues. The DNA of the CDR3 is TGCGCCAGCAGCTCCCGCATTAATTCACCCCTCCACTTT. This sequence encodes CASSSRINSPLHF.

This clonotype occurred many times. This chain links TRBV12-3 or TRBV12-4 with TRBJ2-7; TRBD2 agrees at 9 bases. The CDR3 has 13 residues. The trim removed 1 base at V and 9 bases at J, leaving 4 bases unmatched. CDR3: CASSLVGLAGQYF. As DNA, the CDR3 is TGTGCCAGCAGTTTAGTGGGACTAGCTGGGCAGTACTTC.

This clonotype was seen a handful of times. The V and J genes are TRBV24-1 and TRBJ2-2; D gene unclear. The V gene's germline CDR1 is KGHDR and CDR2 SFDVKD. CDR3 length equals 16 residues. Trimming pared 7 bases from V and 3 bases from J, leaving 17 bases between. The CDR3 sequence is CATSSETPWDTGELFF. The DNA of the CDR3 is TGTGCCACCAGCAGTGAGACACCCTGGGACACCGGGGAGCTGTTTTTT.

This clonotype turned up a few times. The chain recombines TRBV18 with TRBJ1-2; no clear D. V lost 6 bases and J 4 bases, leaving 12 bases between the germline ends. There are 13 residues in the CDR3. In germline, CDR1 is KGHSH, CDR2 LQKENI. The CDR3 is CASSTGDFYGYTF. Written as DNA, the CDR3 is TGTGCCAGCTCGACCGGGGATTTCTATGGCTACACCTTC.

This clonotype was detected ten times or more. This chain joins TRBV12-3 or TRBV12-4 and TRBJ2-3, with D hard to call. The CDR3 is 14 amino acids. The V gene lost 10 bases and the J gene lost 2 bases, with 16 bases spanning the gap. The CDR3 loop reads CATTREFHTDTQYF. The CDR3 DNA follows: TGTGCCACTACCCGCGAGTTTCACACAGATACGCAGTATTTT.

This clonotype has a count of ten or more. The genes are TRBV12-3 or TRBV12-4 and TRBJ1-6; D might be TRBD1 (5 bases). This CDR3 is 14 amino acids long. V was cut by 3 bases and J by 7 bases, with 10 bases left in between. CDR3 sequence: CASSLGPFNSPLHF. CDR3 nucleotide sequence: TGTGCCAGCAGTTTGGGGCCTTTCAATTCACCCCTCCACTTT.